This section outlines one TCR beta chain sequence together with its context. The antigen is unknown. The data were obtained in a study of T-cell memory formation after mild COVID-19. Study results and limitations: Contracting CD8+ clones were enriched in EMRA, CD4+ mainly in CM and EM.

From the 5' RACE reads, TCRdb called clonotypes with MiXCR, one entry per CDR3 protein. The repertoire holds 110,000 or so distinct CDR3 sequences, with over 15% as singletons. Material: PBMCs or a T cell subset sorted from them (not recorded which). This clonotype was obtained from a man aged 18-30 years who had mild COVID-19 (a few samples of this study predate the infection). Cell type and time point are not known.

Written as DNA, the CDR3 is TGTGCCAGCAGTTACCCGGGGGATCTATCAGATACGCAGTATTTT. It is translated as CASSYPGDLSDTQYF. The chain is built from TRBV6-2 or TRBV6-3 and TRBJ2-3; D possibly corresponds to TRBD2 (6 bases). Per germline, CDR1 MNHEY and CDR2 SVGEGT. The V gene lost 2 bases and the J gene lost 4 bases, with 13 bases spanning the gap. The CDR3 is 15 amino acids.